The source of this T cell receptor (beta chain) is a study of T cell repertoires in cytomegalovirus infection. This clonotype has just a few counts. In TCRdb, the reads were re-called with MiXCR into one record per CDR3 protein. The table shows hundreds of thousands of distinct CDR3 sequences, with less than 25% occurring only once. The CDR3 sequence is 14 residues long. Trimming cost V 5 bases and J 7 bases, with 16 bases left between them. Germline V gives CDR1 MNHEY, CDR2 SVGAGI. The sequence was collected from a human donor in good health (CMV status not recorded). Some clones in this sample may be carry-over from other donors' samples. This chain uses TRBV6-5 with TRBJ2-3; D is undetermined. Sequencing input: CD8+ T cells from PBMCs. CDR3 DNA: TGTGCCAGCAGTCCAACCGGATCCTACAATACGCAGTATTTT. This translates into CASSPTGSYNTQYF.